This TCR beta chain was profiled in a study of blood T cell repertoires in COVID-19. Between the trimmed V and J ends, which lost 2 bases and 0 bases, there was a span of 12 bases. CDR3 length: 16 residues. Sequenced by immunoSEQ multiplex PCR; TCRdb stores in-frame clones only, minus some. Of roughly 500,000 clones listed, about 91% are singletons. Sequencing used peripheral blood. The clonotype originates from a man aged 18 to 29 with COVID-19, enrolled during active disease. The chain recombines TRBV23-1 with TRBJ2-3, with a weak D call TRBD2 (5 bases). TRBV23-1 is an ORF for which the function is uncertain. The CDR3 protein is CASSQPGWTSTDTQYF. CDR3 bases: TGCGCCAGCAGTCAACCGGGTTGGACTAGCACAGATACGCAGTATTTT.